Presented here are 27 T cell receptor beta chains from one specimen sequenced in a study of blood T cell repertoires in COVID-19. This table comes from immunoSEQ multiplex PCR, and its TCRdb copy is limited to in-frame clones, with some not included. The sample contains over 250,000 clones, about 88% of which appear only once. The sample was PBMCs or T cells enriched from blood (not recorded which). These receptors originate from a woman between 45 and 65 years old who had recovered from COVID-19.

The chain recombines TRBV28 with TRBJ2-1; possibly TRBD2 for D (5 bases). V dropped 5 bases and J dropped 6 bases, with 14 bases sitting between them. The CDR3 totals 14 residues. Per germline, CDR1 MDHEN and CDR2 SYDVKM. The CDR3 DNA follows: TGTGCCAGCAGTCAGGACTTGGCGCTCAATGAGCAGTTCTTC. Translated: CASSQDLALNEQFF.

The rearrangement links TRBV2 to TRBJ2-5; 8 bases agree with TRBD1. V lost 8 bases and J lost 4; bases outside the gene matches: 9. The CDR3 extends over 14 amino acids. The germline gives CDR1 SNHLY, CDR2 FYNNEI. The CDR3 DNA is TGTGCCAGCTTAGCAGGGGGCCCGATAGAGACCCAGTACTTC. Translated, it gives CASLAGGPIETQYF.

The V call is TRBV10-1, the J call TRBJ2-5; 12 bases align to TRBD1. V shed 5 bases, J shed 5 bases, and the junction held 6 bases outside the gene matches. CDR1 and CDR2 (germline): WNHNN, SYGVQD (reference sequence). The CDR3 totals 15 residues. The CDR3 region has the DNA TGCGCCAGCAGTCCCCGGGACAGGGGGCACGAGACCCAGTACTTC. Translating gives CASSPRDRGHETQYF.

The chain carries TRBV28 and TRBJ1-1; no clear D gene. V dropped 2 bases and J dropped 8 bases, with 15 bases sitting between them. The CDR3 spans 14 residues. CDR1 and CDR2 from the germline V gene are MDHEN and SYDVKM. CDR3 in DNA: TGTGCCAGCAGTTTAGAGTCCCCTCGGTGGGAAGCTTTCTTT. It specifies CASSLESPRWEAFF. The full variable domain, its missing parts supplied by reference TRBV28 and TRBJ1-1, is DVKVTQSSRYLVKRTGEKVFLECVQDMDHENMFWYRQDPGLGLRLIYFSYDVKMKEKGDIPEGYSVSREKKERFSLILESASTNQTSMYLCASSLESPRWEAFFGQGTRLTVV.

This chain uses TRBV11-2 with TRBJ1-1, with 10 bases lining up with TRBD1. This CDR3 region has 19 residues. From germline, CDR1 is SGHAT and CDR2 FQNNGV. V lost 5 bases to trimming and J lost 4 bases; unmatched junction nucleotides: 19. The CDR3 region has the DNA TGTGCCAGCAGCCCCCTAGGTGGGACAGGGGTCGGTCGGGGCACTGAAGCTTTCTTT. Translated: CASSPLGGTGVGRGTEAFF.

The chain uses TRBV10-3 and TRBJ1-4; D uncertain. CDR1 is ENHRY and CDR2 is SYGVKD in the germline V gene. The CDR3 length is 12 residues. Trimming cost V 10 bases and J 7 bases, with 13 bases left between them. CDR3 residues: CATRAEGEKLFF. CDR3 in DNA: TGTGCCACCCGGGCCGAGGGTGAAAAACTGTTTTTT.

The J gene is TRBJ2-7, the V gene TRBV24-1; weak D call: TRBD1 (6 bases). In germline, CDR1 is KGHDR, CDR2 SFDVKD. This CDR3 is 13 amino acids long. Trimming pared 6 bases from V and 2 bases from J, leaving 10 bases between. CDR3 nucleotide sequence: TGTGCCACCAGTTCAGGACAGACCTACGAGCAGTACTTC. It is translated as CATSSGQTYEQYF.

There are a few counts of this clone. The chain joins TRBV14 to TRBJ1-6; D not certain. This CDR3 comprises 15 residues. The V and J ends lost 0 bases and 4 bases respectively, with 7 bases between them. Germline V gene lookup returns CDR1 SGHDN and CDR2 FVKESK. The CDR3 coding sequence is TGTGCCAGCAGCCAAGATGGGAGATATAATTCACCCCTCCACTTT. Residues: CASSQDGRYNSPLHF.

This chain uses TRBV28 with TRBJ1-2; 12 bases are a match to TRBD1. The CDR3 has 17 residues. V was pared by 2 bases and J by 8 bases, with 12 bases of the junction left unmatched. CDR1 is MDHEN, CDR2 SYDVKM, per germline. As DNA, the CDR3 is TGTGCCAGCAGTTTAAGGGGGACAGGGGGCGAATCGCGGGGCTACACCTTC. It is translated as CASSLRGTGGESRGYTF.

The chain uses TRBV5-1 and TRBJ1-6; a possible D gene is TRBD1 (5 bases). Germline CDR1 and CDR2: SGHRS and YFSETQ. The V and J ends lost 0 bases and 10 bases respectively, with 11 bases between them. This CDR3 region has 14 residues. The chain's CDR3 is CASSLVQGGSPLHF. The CDR3 coding sequence is TGCGCCAGCAGCTTGGTTCAGGGAGGATCACCCCTCCACTTT. Supplemented by reference TRBV5-1 and TRBJ1-6, the full variable domain reads KAGVTQTPRYLIKTRGQQVTLSCSPISGHRSVSWYQQTPGQGLQFLFEYFSETQRNKGNFPGRFSGRQFSNSRSEMNVSTLELGDSALYLCASSLVQGGSPLHFGNGTRLTVT.

Only one count was recorded for this clone. The gene calls are TRBV7-9 and TRBJ2-2; D gene unclear. The CDR3 contains 15 residues. Trimming left V 1 base short and J 4 bases short, with 10 bases between. The germline gives CDR1 SEHNR, CDR2 FQNEAQ (reference sequence). For the CDR3, the DNA is TGTGCCAGCAGCTTAGTCTTTGGCAGCACCGGGGAGCTGTTTTTT. This sequence encodes CASSLVFGSTGELFF.

The rearrangement uses TRBV2 and TRBJ2-7; D might be TRBD1 (6 bases). This CDR3 is 13 amino acids long. Germline CDR1 and CDR2: SNHLY and FYNNEI. V dropped 0 bases and J dropped 4 bases, with 7 bases sitting between them. Written as DNA, the CDR3 is TGTGCCAGCAGTGAAGCACAGGGATACGAGCAGTACTTC. Protein sequence: CASSEAQGYEQYF.

V and J are TRBV29-1 and TRBJ1-1, with TRBD1 matching 7 bases. J lost 9 bases, V lost 4 bases, and 8 bases had no gene match. The germline V gene has CDR1 SQVTM and CDR2 ANQGSEA. The CDR3 loop spans 12 amino acids. Here the CDR3 DNA reads TGCAGCGTTGGGACAGGCGATACTAAAGCTTTCTTT. Translation: CSVGTGDTKAFF.

This chain uses TRBV19 with TRBJ1-2; D is possibly TRBD1 (5 bases). The CDR3 loop spans 15 amino acids. CDR1 is LNHDA and CDR2 is SQIVND in the germline V gene (reference sequence). Deletions cut 1 base from V and 8 bases from J, with 17 bases between. The CDR3 DNA reads as TGTGCCAGTAGTATAGGCCAGGGTGGCCTTTCGGGCTACACCTTC. As protein: CASSIGQGGLSGYTF.

The chain is built from TRBV6-1 and TRBJ1-6; D remains unclear. Trimming took off 2 bases at V and 3 bases at J, with 8 bases between the two ends. CDR1 and CDR2 from the germline V gene are MNHNS and SASEGT. This CDR3 is 15 amino acids long. This CDR3 reads CASSESAGYNSPLHF. The DNA of the CDR3 is TGTGCCAGCAGTGAATCGGCGGGCTATAATTCACCCCTCCACTTT.

The V and J genes are TRBV5-1 and TRBJ2-1, with TRBD2 identical over 10 bases. This CDR3 has 17 residues. CDR1 and CDR2 (germline): SGHRS, YFSETQ. Germline trimming cut 7 bases from V and 0 bases from J; bases unmatched to any gene: 10. The CDR3 coding sequence is TGCGCCAGCTGTCCTAGCGGGAGACCCAGCTCCTACAATGAGCAGTTCTTC. It is translated as CASCPSGRPSSYNEQFF.

The chain has TRBV6-2 or TRBV6-3 and TRBJ1-1; D gene ambiguous. The germline gives CDR1 MNHEY, CDR2 SVGEGT. Trimming left V 6 bases short and J 3 bases short, with 17 bases between. The CDR3 spans 15 residues. The CDR3 nucleotides read TGTGCCAGCAGCGGGGAATATGCGCGGGACACTGAAGCTTTCTTT. Translation gives CASSGEYARDTEAFF.

The chain carries TRBV5-6 and TRBJ2-2; a possible D gene is TRBD2 (6 bases). Trimming left V 0 bases short and J 5 bases short, with 17 bases between. CDR1 is SGHDT and CDR2 is YYEEEE in the germline V gene. The CDR3 spans 17 residues. CDR3 residues: CASSLAGRRGGTGELFF. As DNA, the CDR3 is TGTGCCAGCAGCTTGGCGGGTAGGAGGGGAGGTACCGGGGAGCTGTTTTTT.

Concerning this clone: Distinct nucleotide sequences in the sample also encode this CDR3. The V gene is TRBV12-3 or TRBV12-4, the J gene TRBJ2-5; 7 bases are shared with TRBD2. V dropped 3 bases and J dropped 2; count of bases not matched to a gene: 0. The CDR3 is 13 residues long. The chain's CDR3 is CASSLGGQETQYF. The CDR3 DNA reads TGTGCCAGCAGTTTGGGGGGGCAAGAGACCCAGTACTTC.

The chain employs TRBV18 and TRBJ2-5; 7 bases align to TRBD2. V was pared by 6 bases and J by 4 bases, with 5 bases of the junction left unmatched. The CDR3 has 13 amino acids. Germline CDR1 KGHSH, CDR2 LQKENI. Here the CDR3 reads CASSSGGRETQYF. DNA for the CDR3: TGTGCCAGCTCTTCAGGCGGGAGAGAGACCCAGTACTTC.

The chain is built from TRBV15 and TRBJ1-5, with D hard to call. The CDR3 length is 13 residues. With 5 bases removed from V and 0 bases from J, the gap between germline ends came to 5 bases. Germline assignment: CDR1 LNHNV and CDR2 YYDKDF (reference sequence). CDR3 DNA sequence: TGTGCCACCAGCGAGAATAGCAATCAGCCCCAGCATTTT. Its protein is CATSENSNQPQHF.

V and J are TRBV7-8 and TRBJ2-2; weak D call: TRBD2 (6 bases). There are 15 residues in the CDR3. Trimming left V 4 bases short and J 4 bases short, with 13 bases between. CDR1 SGHVS and CDR2 FQNEAQ come from the germline V gene. The chain's CDR3 is CASSSRDFLTGELFF. The DNA of the CDR3 is TGTGCCAGCAGCTCTCGGGACTTTCTCACCGGGGAGCTGTTTTTT. The whole variable domain, filled in from reference TRBV7-8 and TRBJ2-2, reads GAGVSQSPRYKVAKRGQDVALRCDPISGHVSLFWYQQALGQGPEFLTYFQNEAQLDKSGLPSDRFFAERPEGSVSTLKIQRTQQEDSAVYLCASSSRDFLTGELFFGEGSRLTVL.

DNA of the CDR3: TGTGCCAGCAAAGCGACGCAGGGGGCGCCCGGCTACACCTTC. The encoded protein is CASKATQGAPGYTF. V usage is TRBV6-6 and J usage is TRBJ1-2, with 8 bases matching TRBD1. Trimming removed 7 bases from V and 8 bases from J; junction bases left unmatched: 12. The CDR3 length is 14 residues. Germline lookup yields CDR1 MNHNY and CDR2 SVGAGI (reference sequence).

This clone occurred once. The rearrangement uses TRBV30 and TRBJ2-4, with 10 bases fitting TRBD1. The J segment lost 3 bases and the V segment lost 2 bases, leaving 4 bases of the junction unmatched. The CDR3 sequence is 15 residues long. CDR1 and CDR2 (germline): GTSNPN, SVGIG (reference sequence). The CDR3 loop reads CAWSSGQGFKNIQYF. CDR3 DNA sequence: TGTGCCTGGAGTTCGGGACAGGGGTTCAAAAACATTCAGTACTTC.

This clone was detected only a few times. The V call is TRBV7-9, the J call TRBJ2-7; a weak D match, TRBD1 (5 bases). The V and J ends lost 7 bases and 3 bases respectively, with 10 bases between them. Per germline, CDR1 SEHNR and CDR2 FQNEAQ (reference sequence). CDR3 length: 12 amino acids. CDR3 protein: CASTAGFYEQYF. In DNA form, the CDR3 reads TGTGCCAGCACTGCAGGGTTCTACGAGCAGTACTTC.

The rearrangement links TRBV28 to TRBJ1-6; D gene unclear. This CDR3 is built from 17 residues. The germline V and J ends were trimmed by 4 bases and 7 bases, with 20 bases remaining between them. The germline V gene encodes CDR1 MDHEN and CDR2 SYDVKM. CDR3 sequence: CASSWWKVGLRNSPLHF. The CDR3 nucleotides read TGTGCCAGCAGTTGGTGGAAAGTTGGGTTGAGGAATTCACCCCTCCACTTT.

The genes are TRBV9 and TRBJ1-5; the match to TRBD1 covers 9 bases. The V gene's germline CDR1 is SGDLS and CDR2 YYNGEE. The CDR3 covers 14 residues. The ends lost 3 bases at V and 7 bases at J; junction bases unmatched: 5. CDR3 in DNA: TGTGCCAGCAGCGCGACAGGGGGAGGACAGCCCCAGCATTTT. Its protein product is CASSATGGGQPQHF.